Following are 13 T cell receptor beta chains from one sample sequenced in a study of tumor and adjacent non-tumor tissue in lung cancer. No cell sorting was done before RNA was extracted from the tissue. Three rounds of nested PCR, following a modified ARM-PCR protocol, produced the TCRbeta library. Using its own MiXCR run on the multiplex PCR reads, TCRdb lists one record per CDR3 protein. The sample includes around 210,000 distinct CDR3 sequences, approximately 74% of them seen just once. Sequencing input: lung tumor tissue. The receptors come from a man in his fifties or sixties with non-small cell lung cancer.

As regards this clonotype: With a much larger clone just one base away, this may be a read error. Because the CDR3 is missing its conserved closing phenylalanine or tryptophan, this is likely a read error. The V and J genes are TRBV12-3 or TRBV12-4 and TRBJ1-5; 7 nucleotides line up with TRBD1. The V segment lost 6 bases and the J segment 2 bases; nucleotides outside the gene matches: 4. The CDR3 is 14 amino acids. This CDR3 reads CASSPDRGNQPQHL. In nucleotides, the CDR3 is TGTGCCAGCAGCCCCGACAGGGGCAATCAGCCCCAGCATCTT.

Notes on this clonotype: The junction departs from germline at one end; a sequencing error may be responsible. This chain joins TRBV29-1 and TRBJ2-3; 9 bases map to TRBD2. CDR1 is SQVTM and CDR2 is ANQGSEA in the germline V gene. The CDR3 runs to 14 residues. The chain's CDR3 is CSVAPGGRADMQYF. CDR3 bases: TGCAGCGTTGCCCCCGGCGGGAGGGCCGATATGCAGTATTTT.

Remarks on this clonotype: One end of the junction does not line up with germline, which may come from a read error. This chain links TRBV7-2 with TRBJ1-2, with 8 bases matching TRBD1. Germline V lookup: CDR1 SGHTA, CDR2 FQGNSA. CDR3 length equals 12 residues. The CDR3, as DNA: TGTGCCGGACAGGGAGACGGGTATGACTACACCTTC. Its translation is CAGQGDGYDYTF.

Turning to this clonotype: With a much larger clone just one base away, this may be a read error. The CDR3 does not close with the conserved phenylalanine or tryptophan, likely indicating a read error. The chain couples TRBV20-1 to TRBJ1-4; D remains unclear. CDR1 is DFQATT, CDR2 SNEGSKA, per germline (reference sequence). Deletions cut 6 bases from V and 6 bases from J, with 8 bases between. This CDR3 has 11 residues. The CDR3 DNA reads TGCAGTGCCCAGAGGGATGAAAAACTGTTTTCT. As protein: CSAQRDEKLFS.

With respect to this clonotype: Its ends do not fully match the called genes, so a read error is possible. The chain recombines TRBV7-8 with TRBJ2-2, with a possible D match to TRBD2 (7 bases). Germline V gives CDR1 SGHVS, CDR2 FQNEAQ. The CDR3 sequence is 15 residues long. The CDR3 DNA reads TGTGCCTGCAGCTTAGGGGGGGACAACACCGGGGAGCTGTTTTTT. Protein product: CACSLGGDNTGELFF.

The chain has TRBV4-3 and TRBJ2-1; 10 bases agree with TRBD2. The CDR3 consists of 18 residues. Germline assignment: CDR1 LGHNA and CDR2 YSLEER. The V segment lost 2 bases and the J segment 4 bases; nucleotides outside the gene matches: 11. For the CDR3, the DNA is TGCGCCAGCAGCCAAACCCAAGGGACAGCGGGAGGGTACAATGAGCAGTTCTTC. Its protein is CASSQTQGTAGGYNEQFF.

The chain couples TRBV4-1 to TRBJ2-7; D is possibly TRBD1 (5 bases). This CDR3 has 13 amino acids. V gave up 8 bases and J gave up 9 bases, with 20 bases separating them. From germline, CDR1 is MGHRA and CDR2 YSYEKL. The CDR3 DNA is TGCGCCAGCGGGCAGGCAGGGTTCCACTGGCAGTACTTC. Translated: CASGQAGFHWQYF.

As regards this clonotype: A much larger clone differs by one base, so this may be a read error. The conserved phenylalanine or tryptophan normally closing the CDR3 is absent here, so this likely arose from a read error. The chain employs TRBV11-3 and TRBJ2-2; either TRBD1 or TRBD2 may fit D (6 bases each). The CDR3 is 17 residues long. Germline lookup yields CDR1 SGHNT and CDR2 YENEEA. CDR3 amino acids: CASSPAGGGTYTGGLFI. CDR3 DNA sequence: TGTGCCAGCAGCCCAGCCGGAGGGGGTACTTACACCGGGGGGCTGTTTATT.

This chain connects TRBV11-2 to TRBJ2-7; D possibly uses TRBD1 or TRBD2 (6 bases each). Trimming stripped 5 bases from V and 5 bases from J, with 16 bases between. Germline V gene sequence: CDR1 SGHAT, CDR2 FQNNGV. This CDR3 has 14 amino acids. Here the CDR3 DNA reads TGTGCCAGCAGCGTAAGTCGGGGGCATCACGAGCAGTACTTC. Its protein is CASSVSRGHHEQYF.

In regard to this clonotype: At one of its ends the junction is not consistent with the germline gene, which may arise from a read error. The chain employs TRBV6-2 or TRBV6-3 and TRBJ2-1; tentative D call: TRBD1 (6 bases). The V gene's germline CDR1 is MNHEY and CDR2 SVGEGT. The CDR3 runs 14 residues. CDR3 amino acids: CTSTDRTARNKQFF. Written as DNA, the CDR3 is TGTACCAGCACCGACCGGACAGCCCGCAATAAGCAGTTCTTT.

As concerns this clonotype: This could be a read error, since a much larger clone is one nucleotide away. The chain recombines TRBV6-5 with TRBJ1-1; D gene uncertain. This CDR3 spans 14 amino acids. The germline V gene has CDR1 MNHEY and CDR2 SVGAGI. The CDR3 nucleotides are TGTGCCAGCAGTCGAGGGTATGTTGGAACTGAATCTTTCTTT. This encodes CASSRGYVGTESFF.

As to this clonotype: At one boundary the junction diverges from the germline segment, which might be a read error. This chain links TRBV6-1 with TRBJ2-5; TRBD1 aligns across 7 bases. This CDR3 spans 13 amino acids. CDR1 is MNHNS, CDR2 SASEGT, per germline. The CDR3 DNA is TGTGCCAGCAAGCTTACAGGGGAAGAGAACCAGTACTTC. The encoded protein is CASKLTGEENQYF.

Comment on this clonotype: One end of the junction fails to match germline, which may point to a read error. This rearrangement joins TRBV4-2 to TRBJ2-7; 7 nucleotides line up with TRBD1. CDR3 size: 14 residues. CDR1 is LGHNA, CDR2 YNFKEQ, per germline. The CDR3 spells CASRQDRGRYEQYF. CDR3 DNA: TGTGCCAGCAGACAAGATAGGGGGCGGTACGAGCAGTACTTC.